These 21 T cell receptor beta chains share one sample of origin, sequenced in a study of blood T cell repertoires in COVID-19. The protocol was immunoSEQ multiplex PCR, while the TCRdb copy is restricted to in-frame clones and leaves out a portion. Of roughly 140,000 clones in the sample, roughly 84% were seen once. Sequenced sample: peripheral blood. Source of these receptors: a woman aged 45-65 years in a cohort sampled during active or convalescent COVID-19.

This chain links TRBV7-9 with TRBJ1-5, with TRBD1 identical over 7 bases. The CDR3 has 16 residues. J gave up 1 base and V 3 bases, and 6 bases lay outside the gene matches. Per germline, CDR1 SEHNR and CDR2 FQNEAQ (reference sequence). The CDR3 bases are TGTGCCAGCAGCTTTAACGCAGGGGGAAGCAATCAGCCCCAGCATTTT. Translation: CASSFNAGGSNQPQHF.

The chain employs TRBV6-6 and TRBJ2-2, with 7 bases lining up with TRBD1. The CDR3 has 16 amino acids. The junction had 9 bases not matched to a gene; V was cut back by 7 bases and J by 1 base. Germline lookup yields CDR1 MNHNY and CDR2 SVGAGI (reference sequence). In DNA, the CDR3 is TGTGCCAGCACCCCCAGGGGGAAGGGGAACACCGGGGAGCTGTTTTTT. Its translation: CASTPRGKGNTGELFF.

The chain employs TRBV1 and TRBJ1-2. TRBV1 is a documented pseudogene. This CDR3 comprises 17 residues. CDR3 protein: CTSSQDMTPKRPGGYTF. The CDR3 DNA reads TGCACCAGCAGCCAAGATATGACACCAAAGCGGCCTGGAGGCTACACCTTC.

CDR3 DNA: TGTGCCAGCAGCTTAGGTAGCTGGAACGGGGAGCTGTTTTTT. Protein product: CASSLGSWNGELFF. The chain employs TRBV7-8 and TRBJ2-2; D is undetermined. The CDR3 spans 14 residues. Germline V gene sequence: CDR1 SGHVS, CDR2 FQNEAQ. The ends were cut back, 1 base at V and 7 bases at J, with 10 bases in the middle.

The chain links TRBV4-3 to TRBJ2-7, with 9 nucleotides matching TRBD2. The length of the CDR3 is 16 residues. From germline, CDR1 is LGHNA and CDR2 YSLEER. The V gene end was trimmed by 0 bases and the J gene end by 0 bases; junction bases not matched to a gene: 3. CDR3 region: CASSQDRLAASYEQYF. The CDR3 DNA is TGCGCCAGCAGCCAAGACAGACTAGCGGCCTCCTACGAGCAGTACTTC.

The chain is built from TRBV4-3 and TRBJ2-1, with 11 bases fitting TRBD2. This CDR3 has 16 residues. Per the germline V gene, CDR1 is LGHNA and CDR2 is YSLEER. With 4 bases clipped from V and 2 bases from J, the junction kept 4 bases outside the gene matches. The CDR3 sequence: CASSPELAGAYNEQFF. The CDR3 coding sequence is TGCGCCAGCAGCCCTGAACTAGCGGGGGCCTACAATGAGCAGTTCTTC.

A few counts support this clone. The chain employs TRBV4-3 and TRBJ2-7; 8 bases are a match to TRBD1. Germline CDR1 and CDR2: LGHNA and YSLEER. V lost 4 bases, J lost 6 bases, and 8 bases stayed unmatched. This CDR3 contains 14 residues. CDR3 in amino acids: CASSPSGTGSEQYF. The CDR3 DNA reads TGCGCCAGCAGCCCCTCCGGGACAGGTTCCGAGCAGTACTTC.

CDR3 nucleotide sequence: TGCGCCAGCAGCCAAGTCTGGACAGGGCCCACTGAAGCTTTCTTT. Translation gives CASSQVWTGPTEAFF. The chain joins TRBV4-1 to TRBJ1-1; 8 bases agree with TRBD1. CDR3 size: 15 residues. V lost 1 base, J lost 4 bases, and 5 bases stayed unmatched. CDR1 and CDR2 (germline): MGHRA, YSYEKL.

This clone was counted a single time. The CDR3 DNA reads as TGTGCCAGTAGTAGTGGGGGCTCGGGGGAGACCCAGTACTTC. Translation: CASSSGGSGETQYF. This rearrangement joins TRBV19 to TRBJ2-5; TRBD1 might be the D (6 bases). CDR3 length equals 14 residues. Trimming took 4 bases from V and 5 from J, leaving 14 bases between them. Looked up from germline, CDR1 is LNHDA and CDR2 is SQIVND (reference sequence). Based on the CDR3 plus reference TRBV19 and TRBJ2-5, the full variable domain is DGGITQSPKYLFRKEGQNVTLSCEQNLNHDAMYWYRQDPGQGLRLIYYSQIVNDFQKGDIAEGYSVSREKKESFPLTVTSAQKNPTAFYLCASSSGGSGETQYFGPGTRLLVL.

The sample holds one count of this clone. The chain recombines TRBV7-2 with TRBJ2-7; perhaps TRBD2 as D (7 bases). The V gene lost 1 base and the J gene lost 2 bases, with 12 bases spanning the gap. CDR1 SGHTA and CDR2 FQGNSA come from the germline V gene. The CDR3 extends over 15 amino acids. CDR3 coding DNA: TGTGCCAGCAGCTTAGAGCGGGGACAAGCCTACGAGCAGTACTTC. Translating it yields CASSLERGQAYEQYF.

V and J are TRBV24-1 and TRBJ2-2; maybe TRBD2 (6 bases). This CDR3 is built from 16 residues. In germline, CDR1 is KGHDR, CDR2 SFDVKD. The V end was cut by 3 bases, the J end by 6 bases, with 16 bases between. The CDR3 nucleotides are TGTGCCACCAGTGATGTCGGGGGTACAACATCCGGGGAGCTGTTTTTT. It translates to CATSDVGGTTSGELFF.

V is TRBV10-3 and J is TRBJ2-2; 8 bases map to TRBD2. This CDR3 is built from 16 residues. The junction had 9 bases not matched to a gene; V was cut back by 2 bases and J by 7 bases. Germline V gives CDR1 ENHRY, CDR2 SYGVKD. DNA of the CDR3: TGTGCCATCAGTGAGGAAGCGGGGGTTACTATCGGGGAGCTGTTTTTT. This codes for CAISEEAGVTIGELFF.

This clone was seen a single time. The chain joins TRBV19 to TRBJ2-6, with TRBD2 matching over 8 bases. The V segment lost 10 bases and the J segment 0 bases; nucleotides outside the gene matches: 8. Germline V gives CDR1 LNHDA, CDR2 SQIVND (reference sequence). The CDR3 is made up of 16 amino acids. Here the CDR3 DNA reads TGTGCCACCACGGCGGGGGGACCCTCTGGGGCCAACGTCCTGACTTTC. The encoded protein is CATTAGGPSGANVLTF.

This clone has a handful of counts. The chain links TRBV5-5 to TRBJ2-1; D unclear. CDR3 length: 13 amino acids. Germline CDR1 and CDR2: SGHKS and YYEKEE (reference sequence). Trimming pared 4 bases from V and 0 bases from J, leaving 5 bases between. The CDR3 sequence: CASSPSSYNEQFF. As DNA, the CDR3 is TGTGCCAGCAGCCCGAGCTCCTACAATGAGCAGTTCTTC.

The chain uses TRBV5-1 and TRBJ1-1, with D possibly being TRBD1 (5 bases). The CDR3 consists of 13 residues. The germline V gene encodes CDR1 SGHRS and CDR2 YFSETQ. V was clipped by 4 bases and J by 11 bases, with 18 bases between them. The CDR3 sequence is CASSGGTLDGAFF. The CDR3 DNA reads as TGCGCCAGCAGCGGCGGGACCCTAGATGGGGCTTTCTTT.

This clone has a handful of counts. The rearrangement joins TRBV5-1 to TRBJ1-3; 9 bases match TRBD1. V shed 4 bases, J shed 5 bases, and the junction held 7 bases outside the gene matches. Germline values: CDR1 SGHRS, CDR2 YFSETQ. The CDR3 loop spans 15 amino acids. CDR3 residues: CASSIGQGRRNTIYF. The DNA for the CDR3 is TGCGCCAGCAGCATCGGACAGGGGAGGAGAAACACCATATATTTT.

The chain employs TRBV10-1 and TRBJ2-1; 7 positions match TRBD1. Germline V gene sequence: CDR1 WNHNN, CDR2 SYGVQD (reference sequence). The length of the CDR3 is 15 residues. The junction had 4 bases not matched to a gene; V was cut back by 3 bases and J by 2 bases. CDR3: CASSDSDRAYNEQFF. The CDR3 bases are TGCGCCAGCAGTGATAGTGACAGGGCCTACAATGAGCAGTTCTTC.

This chain links TRBV7-2 with TRBJ2-3; 9 bases align to TRBD2. The ends lost 0 bases at V and 2 bases at J; junction bases unmatched: 6. The germline gives CDR1 SGHTA, CDR2 FQGNSA. The CDR3 spans 17 residues. CDR3 DNA: TGTGCCAGCAGCTTAGCGCCTAGCGGGGCCACCACAGATACGCAGTATTTT. Translated: CASSLAPSGATTDTQYF.

The chain couples TRBV9 to TRBJ1-2, with TRBD1 matching over 8 bases. The CDR3 runs to 13 residues. Germline values: CDR1 SGDLS, CDR2 YYNGEE. Germline trimming cut 10 bases from V and 4 bases from J; bases unmatched to any gene: 9. As DNA, the CDR3 is TGTGCCTCCCGAAGGGGGACAGGCTATGGCTACACCTTC. The encoded protein is CASRRGTGYGYTF. Full variable domain (missing parts from reference TRBV9 and TRBJ1-2): DSGVTQTPKHLITATGQRVTLRCSPRSGDLSVYWYQQSLDQGLQFLIQYYNGEERAKGNILERFSAQQFPDLHSELNLSSLELGDSALYFCASRRGTGYGYTFGSGTRLTVV.

V and J are TRBV12-5 and TRBJ1-1; 9 nucleotides align to TRBD1. Unmatched junction bases numbered 5, after V lost 9 bases and J lost 0 bases. The V gene's germline CDR1 is LGHNT and CDR2 FRNRAP. There are 14 residues in the CDR3. DNA for the CDR3: TGTGCTAGCGCCGGGACAGGGTTGAACACTGAAGCTTTCTTT. Protein sequence: CASAGTGLNTEAFF.

CDR3 sequence reads: CASSYSGTGGQETQYF. CDR3 in DNA: TGTGCCAGCAGTTACTCCGGGACAGGGGGCCAAGAGACCCAGTACTTC. This sequence joins TRBV6-6 and TRBJ2-5; TRBD1 matches at 11 bases. This CDR3 spans 16 amino acids. Trimming removed 0 bases from V and 1 base from J; junction bases left unmatched: 1. Germline V lookup: CDR1 MNHNY, CDR2 SVGAGI (reference sequence).